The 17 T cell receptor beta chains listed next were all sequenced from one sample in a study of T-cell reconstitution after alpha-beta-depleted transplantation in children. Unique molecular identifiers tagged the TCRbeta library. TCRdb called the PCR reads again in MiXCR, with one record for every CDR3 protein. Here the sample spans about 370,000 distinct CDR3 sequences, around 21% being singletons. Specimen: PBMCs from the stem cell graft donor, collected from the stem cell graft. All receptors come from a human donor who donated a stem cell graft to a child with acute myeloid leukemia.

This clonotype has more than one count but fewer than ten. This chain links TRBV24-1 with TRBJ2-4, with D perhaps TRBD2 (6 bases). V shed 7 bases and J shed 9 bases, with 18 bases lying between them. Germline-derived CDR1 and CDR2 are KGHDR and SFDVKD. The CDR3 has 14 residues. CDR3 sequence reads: CATSEGSGVGIQYF. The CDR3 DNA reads TGTGCCACCAGCGAGGGGTCGGGAGTCGGCATTCAGTACTTC.

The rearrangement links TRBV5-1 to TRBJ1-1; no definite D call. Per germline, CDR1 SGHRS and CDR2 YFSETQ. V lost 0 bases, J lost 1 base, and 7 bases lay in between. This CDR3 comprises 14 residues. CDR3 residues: CASSLAVGNTEAFF. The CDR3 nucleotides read TGCGCCAGCAGCTTGGCAGTGGGGAACACTGAAGCTTTCTTT.

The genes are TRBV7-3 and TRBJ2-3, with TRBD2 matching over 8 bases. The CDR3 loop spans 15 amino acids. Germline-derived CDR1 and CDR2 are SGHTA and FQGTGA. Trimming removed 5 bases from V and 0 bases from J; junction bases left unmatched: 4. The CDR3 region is CASSPGGFSTDTQYF. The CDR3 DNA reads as TGTGCCAGCAGCCCGGGAGGGTTTAGCACAGATACGCAGTATTTT.

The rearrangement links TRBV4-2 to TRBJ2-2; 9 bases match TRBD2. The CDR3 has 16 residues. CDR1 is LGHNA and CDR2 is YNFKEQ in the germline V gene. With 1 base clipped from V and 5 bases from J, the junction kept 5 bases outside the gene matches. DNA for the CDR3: TGTGCCAGCAGCCAAGGTAGCGGGAGAGGAACCGGGGAGCTGTTTTTT. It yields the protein CASSQGSGRGTGELFF.

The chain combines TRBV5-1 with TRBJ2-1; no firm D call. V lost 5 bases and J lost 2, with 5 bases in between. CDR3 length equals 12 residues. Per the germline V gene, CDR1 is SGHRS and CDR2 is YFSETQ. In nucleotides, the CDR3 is TGCGCCAGCAGGGACCCCTACAATGAGCAGTTCTTC. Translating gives CASRDPYNEQFF.

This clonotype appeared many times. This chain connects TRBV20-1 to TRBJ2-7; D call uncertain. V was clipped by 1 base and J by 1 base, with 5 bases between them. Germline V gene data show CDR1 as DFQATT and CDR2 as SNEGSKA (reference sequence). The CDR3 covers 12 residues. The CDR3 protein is CSARGPSYEQYF. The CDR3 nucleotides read TGCAGTGCTAGAGGGCCGTCCTACGAGCAGTACTTC.

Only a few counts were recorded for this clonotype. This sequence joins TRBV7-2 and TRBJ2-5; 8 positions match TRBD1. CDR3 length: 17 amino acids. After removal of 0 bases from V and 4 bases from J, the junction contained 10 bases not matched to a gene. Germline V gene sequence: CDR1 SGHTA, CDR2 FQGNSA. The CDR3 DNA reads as TGTGCCAGCAGCTTAGCGCGGCGACAGGGGACGGGAGAGACCCAGTACTTC. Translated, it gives CASSLARRQGTGETQYF.

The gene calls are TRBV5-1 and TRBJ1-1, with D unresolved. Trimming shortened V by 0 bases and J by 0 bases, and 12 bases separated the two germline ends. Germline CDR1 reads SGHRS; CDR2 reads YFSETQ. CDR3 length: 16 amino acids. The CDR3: CASSLEVYGMNTEAFF. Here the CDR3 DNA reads TGCGCCAGCAGCTTGGAGGTTTACGGTATGAACACTGAAGCTTTCTTT.

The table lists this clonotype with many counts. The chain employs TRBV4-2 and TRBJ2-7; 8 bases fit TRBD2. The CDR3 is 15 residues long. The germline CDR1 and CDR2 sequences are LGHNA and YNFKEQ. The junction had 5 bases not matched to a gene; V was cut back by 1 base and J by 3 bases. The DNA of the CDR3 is TGTGCCAGCAGCCAAGGGGATAGCGGGAACTACGAGCAGTACTTC. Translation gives CASSQGDSGNYEQYF.

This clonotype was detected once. The DNA of the CDR3 is TGCGCCAGCAGCTTTGGGACGGACAATGGTTTGAATGAGCAGTTCTTC. Its translation is CASSFGTDNGLNEQFF. The chain has TRBV5-1 and TRBJ2-1; the D call may be TRBD1 or TRBD2 (5 bases each). The CDR3 contains 16 residues. Germline V gene sequence: CDR1 SGHRS, CDR2 YFSETQ. Trimming left V 2 bases short and J 7 bases short, with 19 bases between.

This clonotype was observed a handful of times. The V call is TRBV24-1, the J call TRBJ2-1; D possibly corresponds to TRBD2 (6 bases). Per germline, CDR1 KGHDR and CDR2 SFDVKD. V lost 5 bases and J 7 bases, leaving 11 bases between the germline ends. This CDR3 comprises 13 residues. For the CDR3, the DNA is TGTGCCACCAGTGCGACCGGGACTAATGAGCAGTTCTTC. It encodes CATSATGTNEQFF.

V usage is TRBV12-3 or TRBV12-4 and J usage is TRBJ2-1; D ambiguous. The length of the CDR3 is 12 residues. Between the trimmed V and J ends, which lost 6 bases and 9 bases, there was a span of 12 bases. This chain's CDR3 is CASSFSAAEQFF. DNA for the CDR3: TGTGCCAGCAGCTTCTCGGCGGCTGAGCAGTTCTTC.

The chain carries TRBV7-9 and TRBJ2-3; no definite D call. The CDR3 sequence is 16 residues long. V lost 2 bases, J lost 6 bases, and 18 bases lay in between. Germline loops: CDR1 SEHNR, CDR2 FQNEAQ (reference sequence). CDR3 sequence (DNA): TGTGCCAGCAGCTTACTCGGCAGGCCGTCGGAGGATACGCAGTATTTT. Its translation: CASSLLGRPSEDTQYF.

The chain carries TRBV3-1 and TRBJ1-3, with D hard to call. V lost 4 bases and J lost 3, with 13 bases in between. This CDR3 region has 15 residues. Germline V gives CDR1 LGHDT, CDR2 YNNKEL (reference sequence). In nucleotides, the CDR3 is TGTGCCAGCAGCCCAAGGAGTGCGGTTGGAAACACCATATATTTT. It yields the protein CASSPRSAVGNTIYF.

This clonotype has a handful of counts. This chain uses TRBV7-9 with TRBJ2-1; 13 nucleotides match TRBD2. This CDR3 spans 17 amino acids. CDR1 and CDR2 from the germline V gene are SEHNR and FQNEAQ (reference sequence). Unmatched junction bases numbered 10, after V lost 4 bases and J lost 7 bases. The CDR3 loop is CASSSPPWTSGGNEQFF. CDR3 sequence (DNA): TGTGCCAGCAGCTCCCCACCTTGGACTAGCGGGGGTAATGAGCAGTTCTTC.

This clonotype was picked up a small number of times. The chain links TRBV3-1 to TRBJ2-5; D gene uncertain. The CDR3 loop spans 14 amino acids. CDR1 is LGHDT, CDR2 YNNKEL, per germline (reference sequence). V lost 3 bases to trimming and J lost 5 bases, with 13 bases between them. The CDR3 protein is CASSHSWAQETQYF. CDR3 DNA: TGTGCCAGCAGCCATTCTTGGGCGCAGGAGACCCAGTACTTC.

The CDR3 protein is CASSLGRAGAFYQETQYF. DNA for the CDR3: TGTGCCAGCAGCCTAGGTAGAGCGGGAGCTTTCTACCAAGAGACCCAGTACTTC. This chain connects TRBV4-2 to TRBJ2-5; 8 bases map to TRBD2. Germline V gives CDR1 LGHNA, CDR2 YNFKEQ. The CDR3 sequence is 18 residues long. V lost 4 bases to trimming and J lost 0 bases; unmatched junction nucleotides: 13.